This TCR beta chain appears in the sequencing data of a study of low-dose radiotherapy and immunotherapy resistance in tumors. Alpha and beta chains were covered, as first-strand cDNA relied on TRAV- and TRBV-specific primers. TCRs underwent approximately 20 PCR cycles of amplification with a constant-region primer and V-primer adapter. TCRdb recomputed calls from the reads with MiXCR, one row per CDR3 protein. The data hold more than 50,000 distinct CDR3 sequences, with less than 30% observed a single time. In its sample, this clonotype was seen many times. Germline V gene lookup returns CDR1 SGHTA and CDR2 FQGNSA. V lost 4 bases and J lost 8, with 14 bases in between. The CDR3 length is 14 residues. Sample time point: after trial treatment. The treatment is: LDRT plus nivolumab, ipilimumab, low-dose cyclophosphamide and aspirin (RACIN trial).

The origin of this receptor is a male donor with prostate cancer. The chain links TRBV7-2 to TRBJ1-4; D gene ambiguous. Sequencing used PBMCs, obtained after low-dose radiotherapy plus immunotherapy. The CDR3 is CASSSDPRQEKLFF. For the CDR3, the DNA is TGTGCCAGCAGCTCGGACCCCCGGCAGGAAAAACTGTTTTTT. The full variable domain, with the rest looked up from reference TRBV7-2 and TRBJ1-4, is GAGVSQSPSNKVTEKGKDVELRCDPISGHTALYWYRQSLGQGLEFLIYFQGNSAPDKSGLPSDRFSAERTGGSVSTLTIQRTQQEDSAVYLCASSSDPRQEKLFFGSGTQLSVL.